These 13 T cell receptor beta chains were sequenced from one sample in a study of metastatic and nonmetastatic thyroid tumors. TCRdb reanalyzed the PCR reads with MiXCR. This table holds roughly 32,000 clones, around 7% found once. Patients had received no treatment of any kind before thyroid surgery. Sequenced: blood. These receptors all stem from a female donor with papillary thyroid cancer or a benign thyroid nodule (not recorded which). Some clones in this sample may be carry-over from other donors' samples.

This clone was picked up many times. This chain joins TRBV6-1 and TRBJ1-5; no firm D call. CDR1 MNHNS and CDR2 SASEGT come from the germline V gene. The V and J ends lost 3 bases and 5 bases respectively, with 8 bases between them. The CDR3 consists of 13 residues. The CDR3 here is CASSDGRYQPQHF. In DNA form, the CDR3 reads TGTGCCAGCAGTGATGGGAGGTATCAGCCCCAGCATTTT.

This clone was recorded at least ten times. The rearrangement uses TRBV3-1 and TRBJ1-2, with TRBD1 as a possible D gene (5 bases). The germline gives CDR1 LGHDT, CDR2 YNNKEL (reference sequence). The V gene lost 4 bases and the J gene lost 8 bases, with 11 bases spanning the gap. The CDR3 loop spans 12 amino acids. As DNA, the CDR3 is TGTGCCAGCAGCCTTGGGGGTAGAGGCTACACCTTC. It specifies CASSLGGRGYTF.

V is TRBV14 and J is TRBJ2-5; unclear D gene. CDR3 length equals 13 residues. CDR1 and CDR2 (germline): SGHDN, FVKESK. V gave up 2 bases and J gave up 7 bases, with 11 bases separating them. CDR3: CASSQQPAGTQYF. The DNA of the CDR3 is TGTGCCAGCAGCCAACAACCAGCAGGGACCCAGTACTTC.

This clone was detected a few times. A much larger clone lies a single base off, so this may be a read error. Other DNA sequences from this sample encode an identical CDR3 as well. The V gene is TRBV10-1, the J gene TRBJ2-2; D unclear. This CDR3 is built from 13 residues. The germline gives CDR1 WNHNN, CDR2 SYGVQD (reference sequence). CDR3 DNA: TGCGCCAGCAGTGGACCGAACACAGGGGAGCTGTTTTTT. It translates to CASSGPNTGELFF.

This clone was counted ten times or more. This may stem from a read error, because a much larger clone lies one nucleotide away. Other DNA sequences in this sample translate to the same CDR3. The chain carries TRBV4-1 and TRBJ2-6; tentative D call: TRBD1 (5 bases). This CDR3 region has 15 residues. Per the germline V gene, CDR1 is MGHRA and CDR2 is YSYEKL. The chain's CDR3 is CASSQVPPGANVLTF. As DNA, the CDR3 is TGCGCCAGCAGCCAAGTCCCCCCTGGGGCCAATGTCCTGACTTTC.

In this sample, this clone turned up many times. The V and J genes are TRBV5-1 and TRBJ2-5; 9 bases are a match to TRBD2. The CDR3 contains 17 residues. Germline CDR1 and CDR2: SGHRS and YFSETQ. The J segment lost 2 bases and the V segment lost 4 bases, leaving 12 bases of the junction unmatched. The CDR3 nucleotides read TGCGCCAGCAGCCTAGGGACTAGCAGGGGTCTGCAAGAGACCCAGTACTTC. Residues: CASSLGTSRGLQETQYF.

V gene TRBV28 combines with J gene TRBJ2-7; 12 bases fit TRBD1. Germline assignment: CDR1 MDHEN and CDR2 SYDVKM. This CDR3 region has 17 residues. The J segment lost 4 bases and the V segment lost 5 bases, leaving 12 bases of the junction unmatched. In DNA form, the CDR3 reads TGTGCCAGCAGTCGTCCCCTTGGGACAGGGGGCTCGTACGAGCAGTACTTC. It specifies CASSRPLGTGGSYEQYF.

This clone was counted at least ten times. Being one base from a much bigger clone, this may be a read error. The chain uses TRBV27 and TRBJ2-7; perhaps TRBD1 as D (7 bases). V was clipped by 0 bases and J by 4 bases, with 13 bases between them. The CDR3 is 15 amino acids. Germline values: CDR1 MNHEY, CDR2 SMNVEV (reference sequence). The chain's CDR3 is CASSLSRRGVYEQYF. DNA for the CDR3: TGTGCCAGCAGTTTATCGCGCAGGGGGGTTTACGAGCAGTACTTC.

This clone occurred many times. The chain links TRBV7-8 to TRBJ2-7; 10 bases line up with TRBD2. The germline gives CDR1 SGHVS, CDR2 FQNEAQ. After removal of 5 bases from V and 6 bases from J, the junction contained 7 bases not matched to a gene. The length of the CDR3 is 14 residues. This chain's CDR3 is CASSPGVAGGEQYF. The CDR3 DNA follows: TGTGCCAGCAGCCCGGGGGTAGCGGGAGGCGAGCAGTACTTC.

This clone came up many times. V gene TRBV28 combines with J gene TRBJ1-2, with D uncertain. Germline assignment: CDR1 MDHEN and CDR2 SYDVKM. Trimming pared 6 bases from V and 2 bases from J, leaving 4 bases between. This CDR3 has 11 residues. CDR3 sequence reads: CASRRNYGYTF. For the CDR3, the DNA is TGTGCCAGCAGACGGAACTATGGCTACACCTTC.

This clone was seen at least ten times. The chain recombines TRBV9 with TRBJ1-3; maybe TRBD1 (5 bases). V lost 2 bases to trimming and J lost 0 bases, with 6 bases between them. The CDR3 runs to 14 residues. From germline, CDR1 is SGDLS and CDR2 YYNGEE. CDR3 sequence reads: CASSVQGSGNTIYF. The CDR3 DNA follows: TGTGCCAGCAGCGTCCAGGGCTCTGGAAACACCATATATTTT.

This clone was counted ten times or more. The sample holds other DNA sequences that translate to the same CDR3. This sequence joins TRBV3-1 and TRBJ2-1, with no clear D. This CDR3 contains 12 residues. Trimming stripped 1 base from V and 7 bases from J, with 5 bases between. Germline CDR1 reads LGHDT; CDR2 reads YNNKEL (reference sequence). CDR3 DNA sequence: TGTGCCAGCAGCCAAGTAAGAAATGAGCAGTTCTTC. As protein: CASSQVRNEQFF.

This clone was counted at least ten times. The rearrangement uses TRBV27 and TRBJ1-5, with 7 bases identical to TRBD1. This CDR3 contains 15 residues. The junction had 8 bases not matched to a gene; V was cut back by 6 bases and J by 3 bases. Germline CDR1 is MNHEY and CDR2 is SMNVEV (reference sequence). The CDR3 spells CASSPRGQTNQPQHF. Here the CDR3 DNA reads TGTGCCAGCAGCCCAAGGGGACAGACCAATCAGCCCCAGCATTTT.